The 17 T cell receptor beta chains below come from one sample, sequenced in a study of circulating and synovial CD4+ cells in juvenile arthritis. Here immunoSEQ multiplex PCR was the method, and the copy in TCRdb shows in-frame clones only, minus some. Here the sample spans about 34,000 clones, roughly 95% being singletons. Input material: CD4+ T cells from blood. These receptors came from a human donor with juvenile idiopathic arthritis.

In DNA, the CDR3 is TGTGCCAGCAGTATTTCGACAGGGTCTAATGAAAAACTGTTTTTT. Amino acids: CASSISTGSNEKLFF. The gene calls are TRBV6-5 and TRBJ1-4; 7 bases are a match to TRBD1. The junction had 6 bases not matched to a gene; V was cut back by 5 bases and J by 3 bases. This CDR3 is 15 amino acids long. The germline CDR1 and CDR2 sequences are MNHEY and SVGAGI.

J is TRBJ1-1 and V is TRBV2; TRBD1 agrees at 9 bases. Germline V gene data show CDR1 as SNHLY and CDR2 as FYNNEI. The V and J ends lost 3 bases and 3 bases, in that order; junction bases with no gene match: 2. This CDR3 has 14 amino acids. CDR3 sequence (DNA): TGTGCCAGCAGTGACCGGACAGGGGACACTGAAGCTTTCTTT. It encodes CASSDRTGDTEAFF.

V gene TRBV6-5 combines with J gene TRBJ2-1; TRBD1 aligns across 8 bases. This CDR3 has 16 residues. V gave up 0 bases and J gave up 0 bases; unmatched junction bases: 1. Germline lookup yields CDR1 MNHEY and CDR2 SVGAGI. CDR3 loop: CASSYSGTGSYNEQFF. CDR3 in DNA: TGTGCCAGCAGTTACTCCGGGACAGGCTCCTACAATGAGCAGTTCTTC.

The chain couples TRBV28 to TRBJ1-1; tentative D call: TRBD1 (6 bases). CDR1 MDHEN and CDR2 SYDVKM come from the germline V gene. The CDR3 has 14 residues. V lost 6 bases to trimming and J lost 1 base, with 12 bases between them. The CDR3 sequence is CASSSQGKNTEAFF. CDR3 coding DNA: TGTGCCAGCAGCTCTCAGGGGAAGAACACTGAAGCTTTCTTT.

The CDR3 DNA follows: TGTGCAAGTCGCTTAGCGCGGGGCGGCCTGGGGGTC. This sequence encodes CASRLARGGLGV. The chain has TRBV12-2 and TRBJ2-7; no check of the table's D call, TRBD2, against the DNA was made. TRBV12-2 is an annotated pseudogene. This CDR3 is built from 12 residues.

V and J are TRBV19 and TRBJ2-5; 7 positions agree with TRBD2. Germline CDR1 is LNHDA and CDR2 is SQIVND (reference sequence). J was trimmed by 7 bases and V by 4 bases; bases with no gene match: 9. The CDR3 runs 14 residues. The CDR3 DNA sequence: TGTGCCAGTAGTACCGGACTAGGGGATGCGACCCAGTACTTC. Its protein is CASSTGLGDATQYF.

This chain uses TRBV5-6 with TRBJ1-1, with D uncertain. The germline V and J ends were trimmed by 0 bases and 7 bases, with 10 bases remaining between them. The CDR3 consists of 13 residues. Germline CDR1 SGHDT, CDR2 YYEEEE. CDR3 sequence reads: CASSLGSYNEAFF. The CDR3 DNA reads TGTGCCAGCAGCTTGGGAAGTTACAATGAAGCTTTCTTT.

The chain uses TRBV27 and TRBJ1-3; D is uncertain. The V gene's germline CDR1 is MNHEY and CDR2 SMNVEV (reference sequence). The CDR3 runs 13 residues. V was trimmed by 8 bases and J by 0 bases, leaving 8 bases between them. The CDR3 sequence is CASAASSGNTIYF. In DNA, the CDR3 is TGTGCCAGCGCGGCGTCCTCTGGAAACACCATATATTTT.

The chain has TRBV2 and TRBJ1-5; D is unresolved. Between the trimmed V and J ends, which lost 6 bases and 4 bases, there was a span of 7 bases. The CDR3 length is 12 residues. Germline CDR1 reads SNHLY; CDR2 reads FYNNEI. The CDR3 reads CASRRGNQPQHF. The CDR3 nucleotides read TGTGCCAGCAGGCGAGGGAATCAGCCCCAGCATTTT.

The chain has TRBV11-2 and TRBJ2-2, with D unresolved. V was trimmed by 2 bases and J by 7 bases, leaving 8 bases between them. The CDR3 covers 13 residues. CDR1 is SGHAT, CDR2 FQNNGV, per germline. CDR3 in DNA: TGTGCCAGCAGCTTACTAGGTTACGGGGAGCTGTTTTTT. This codes for CASSLLGYGELFF.

This clone was seen a single time. The same CDR3 also results from other DNA sequences found in this sample. The chain recombines TRBV30 with TRBJ1-6; D unresolved. Per germline, CDR1 GTSNPN and CDR2 SVGIG (reference sequence). There are 13 residues in the CDR3. V was shortened by 6 bases and J by 5 bases, with 11 bases between the two germline ends. This CDR3 reads CACSERNNSPLHF. For the CDR3, the DNA is TGTGCCTGTTCGGAGCGGAATAATTCACCCCTCCACTTT.

Of note for this clone: Compared with germline, one end of the junction differs, possibly owing to a read error. This chain joins TRBV5-1 and TRBJ2-7; TRBD1 agrees at 8 bases. The CDR3 is 14 residues long. The germline V gene encodes CDR1 SGHRS and CDR2 YFSETQ. Here the CDR3 reads CASTLGQAPYEQYF. CDR3 coding DNA: TGCGCCAGCACCTTGGGACAGGCCCCCTACGAGCAGTACTTC.

The rearrangement uses TRBV28 and TRBJ2-2; D unresolved. CDR1 and CDR2 (germline): MDHEN, SYDVKM. This CDR3 is 13 amino acids long. Trimming cost V 5 bases and J 0 bases, with 4 bases left between them. DNA for the CDR3: TGTGCCAGCAGTCCTTCGAACACCGGGGAGCTGTTTTTT. Its translation is CASSPSNTGELFF.

This sequence joins TRBV11-2 and TRBJ2-7, with 11 bases fitting TRBD1. In germline, CDR1 is SGHAT, CDR2 FQNNGV. The CDR3 runs 15 residues. The trim removed 4 bases at V and 4 bases at J, leaving 6 bases unmatched. The DNA of the CDR3 is TGTGCCAGCAGCTCCTGGACAGGGGGCGGGTACGAGCAGTACTTC. It translates to CASSSWTGGGYEQYF.

V is TRBV5-6 and J is TRBJ2-5, with 7 bases that match TRBD2. The V segment lost 1 base and the J segment 5 bases; nucleotides outside the gene matches: 5. CDR1 SGHDT and CDR2 YYEEEE come from the germline V gene. The CDR3 spans 14 residues. CDR3 bases: TGTGCCAGCAGCTTGAGGCGGGAGTGGGAGACCCAGTACTTC. Translating gives CASSLRREWETQYF. The full variable domain, its missing parts supplied by reference TRBV5-6 and TRBJ2-5, is DAGVTQSPTHLIKTRGQQVTLRCSPKSGHDTVSWYQQALGQGPQFIFQYYEEEERQRGNFPDRFSGHQFPNYSSELNVNALLLGDSALYLCASSLRREWETQYFGPGTRLLVL.

The chain recombines TRBV4-2 with TRBJ2-3, with 9 nucleotides matching TRBD2. J lost 6 bases, V lost 1 base, and 14 bases had no gene match. Per the germline V gene, CDR1 is LGHNA and CDR2 is YNFKEQ. This CDR3 spans 18 amino acids. Here the CDR3 reads CASSQGGSGSLLSDTQYF. Here the CDR3 DNA reads TGTGCCAGCAGCCAAGGCGGTAGCGGGAGTCTTTTGTCGGATACGCAGTATTTT.

The V and J genes are TRBV28 and TRBJ2-2; 11 positions agree with TRBD2. The J segment lost 6 bases and the V segment lost 6 bases, leaving 9 bases of the junction unmatched. The CDR3 consists of 16 residues. Germline loops: CDR1 MDHEN, CDR2 SYDVKM. CDR3 amino acids: CASSVSGRARSGELFF. In DNA form, the CDR3 reads TGTGCCAGCAGCGTTAGCGGGAGGGCCAGGTCCGGGGAGCTGTTTTTT.